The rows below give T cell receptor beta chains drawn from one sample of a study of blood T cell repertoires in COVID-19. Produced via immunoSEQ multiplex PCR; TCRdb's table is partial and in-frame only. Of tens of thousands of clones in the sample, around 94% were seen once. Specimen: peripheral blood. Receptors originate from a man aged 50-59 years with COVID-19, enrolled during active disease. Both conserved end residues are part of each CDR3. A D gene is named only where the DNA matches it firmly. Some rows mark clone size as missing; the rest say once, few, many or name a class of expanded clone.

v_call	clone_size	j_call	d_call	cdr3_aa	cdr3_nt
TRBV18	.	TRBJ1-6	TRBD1	CASSPRQGPYNSPLHF	TGTGCCAGCTCACCAAGACAGGGGCCCTATAATTCACCCCTCCACTTT
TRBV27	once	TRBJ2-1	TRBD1	CASSFSRGPTYNEQFF	TGTGCCAGCAGTTTCTCCAGGGGGCCCACTTACAATGAGCAGTTCTTC
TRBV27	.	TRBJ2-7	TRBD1	CASSLTPGQGDEQYF	TGTGCCAGCAGTTTAACGCCAGGACAGGGGGACGAGCAGTACTTC
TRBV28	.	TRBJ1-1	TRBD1	CASISGGTEAFF	TGTGCCAGCATTTCAGGGGGGACTGAAGCTTTCTTT
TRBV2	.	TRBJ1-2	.	CASFNGLGGAHTF	TGTGCCAGCTTCAATGGCCTCGGGGGGGCTCACACCTTC
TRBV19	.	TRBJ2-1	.	CASSISGTSSYNEQFF	TGTGCCAGTAGTATTAGCGGTACAAGCTCCTACAATGAGCAGTTCTTC
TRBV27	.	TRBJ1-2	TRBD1	CASKTGLRGYTF	TGTGCCAGCAAGACAGGGTTGCGTGGCTACACCTTC
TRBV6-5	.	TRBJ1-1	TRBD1	CASGGRDRDAAFF	TGTGCCAGCGGGGGCCGGGACAGGGACGCGGCTTTCTTT
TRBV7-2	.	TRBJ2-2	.	CASSLRGSNTGELFF	TGTGCCAGCAGCTTGCGCGGCTCGAACACCGGGGAGCTGTTTTTT
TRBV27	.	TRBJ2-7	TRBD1	CASSLSRDRSYEQYF	TGTGCCAGCAGTTTATCGAGGGACAGGTCCTACGAGCAGTACTTC
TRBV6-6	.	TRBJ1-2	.	CAISEIVRVGYTF	TGTGCCATCTCAGAAATCGTGCGGGTCGGCTACACCTTC
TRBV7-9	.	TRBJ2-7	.	CASSLISPGLTSYEQYF	TGTGCCAGCAGTTTAATTTCCCCTGGGCTAACCTCCTACGAGCAGTACTTC
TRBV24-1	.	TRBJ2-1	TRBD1	CATSVWTGGYNEQFF	TGTGCCACCAGTGTCTGGACAGGGGGCTACAATGAGCAGTTCTTC
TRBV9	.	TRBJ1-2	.	CASSPWDKANYGYTF	TGTGCCAGCAGCCCCTGGGACAAAGCTAACTATGGCTACACCTTC
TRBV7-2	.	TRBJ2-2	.	CASSLDLNTGELFF	TGTGCCAGCAGCTTAGACTTGAACACCGGGGAGCTGTTTTTT
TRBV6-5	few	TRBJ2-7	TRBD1	CASSRDRGVNYEQYF	TGTGCCAGCAGTCGGGACAGGGGGGTGAATTACGAGCAGTACTTC
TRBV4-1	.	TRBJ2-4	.	CASSSITRGSGKNIQYF	TGCGCCAGCAGCTCCATAACAAGGGGCAGTGGCAAAAACATTCAGTACTTC
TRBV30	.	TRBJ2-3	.	CAWSVRGGGTDTQYF	TGTGCCTGGAGTGTACGTGGAGGGGGCACAGATACGCAGTATTTT
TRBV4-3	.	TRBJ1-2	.	CASSQGQKNNYGYTF	TGCGCCAGCAGCCAAGGACAGAAGAATAACTATGGCTACACCTTC
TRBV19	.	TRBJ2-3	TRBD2	CASSIGTSGRLVTQYF	TGTGCCAGTAGTATAGGGACTAGCGGGAGACTGGTTACGCAGTATTTT
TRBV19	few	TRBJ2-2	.	CASRGSPGGTGELFF	TGTGCCAGTAGGGGGTCCCCCGGGGGCACCGGGGAGCTGTTTTTT
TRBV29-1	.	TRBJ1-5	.	CSVSRGSSNQPQHF	TGCAGCGTGAGCCGGGGATCGAGCAATCAGCCCCAGCATTTT
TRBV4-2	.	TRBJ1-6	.	CASSEAAGAPLHF	TGTGCCAGCAGCGAAGCCGCGGGGGCACCCCTCCACTTT
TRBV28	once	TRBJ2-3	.	CASSLSAGLGSQYF	TGTGCCAGCAGTTTATCGGCGGGTTTGGGATCGCAGTATTTT
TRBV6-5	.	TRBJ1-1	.	CASRFGQNTEAFF	TGTGCCAGCAGGTTCGGACAGAACACTGAAGCTTTCTTT
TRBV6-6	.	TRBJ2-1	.	CASSYSRSGPNEQFF	TGTGCCAGCAGTTACTCGAGGTCAGGGCCCAATGAGCAGTTCTTC
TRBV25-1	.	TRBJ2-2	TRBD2	CASSEFTSGSSTGELFF	TGTGCCAGCAGTGAATTTACTAGCGGGAGCAGTACCGGGGAGCTGTTTTTT
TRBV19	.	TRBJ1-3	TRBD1	CASDRGDNLSGNTIYF	TGTGCCAGCGACAGGGGGGATAACCTCTCTGGAAACACCATATATTTT
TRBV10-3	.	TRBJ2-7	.	CAISGRGSYEQYF	TGTGCCATCAGCGGGAGAGGCTCCTACGAGCAGTACTTC
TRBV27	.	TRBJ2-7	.	CASTHARGGREQYF	TGTGCCAGCACTCACGCCCGAGGGGGACGAGAGCAGTACTTC
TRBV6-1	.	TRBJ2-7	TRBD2	CASSEGSGRAYEQYF	TGTGCCAGCAGTGAAGGTAGCGGGAGGGCCTACGAGCAGTACTTC
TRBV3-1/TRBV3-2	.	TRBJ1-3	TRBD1	CASSRGQASGNTIYF	TGTGCCAGCAGCCGCGGACAGGCCTCTGGAAACACCATATATTTT
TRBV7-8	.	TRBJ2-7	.	CASSRDRSEQYF	TGTGCCAGCAGCCGTGACAGGTCCGAGCAGTACTTC
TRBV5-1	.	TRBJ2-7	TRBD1	CASSLVTGDRSYEQYF	TGCGCCAGCAGCTTGGTAACAGGGGATCGATCCTACGAGCAGTACTTC
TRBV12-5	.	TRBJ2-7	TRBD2	CASGLLASGTTYEQYF	TGTGCTAGTGGTCTGCTTGCTAGCGGGACTACCTACGAGCAGTACTTC